The 13 T cell receptor beta chains below were found in one sample sequenced in a study of OX40 agonist ivuxolimab in advanced cancers. Clones were read by immunoSEQ multiplex PCR, and TCRdb kept only the in-frame ones, dropping some. Of about 46,000 clones in the sample, more than 75% were seen once. Sequences were derived from CD4+ or CD8+ T cells sorted from blood, sampled in a trial of the OX40 agonist ivuxolimab. Source of these receptors: an adult with an advanced solid tumor such as melanoma, head and neck, liver or kidney cancer.

The chain recombines TRBV27 with TRBJ2-7; 9 bases agree with TRBD2. From germline, CDR1 is MNHEY and CDR2 SMNVEV (reference sequence). After removal of 2 bases from V and 7 bases from J, the junction contained 3 bases not matched to a gene. CDR3 length: 13 amino acids. This chain's CDR3 is CASSLLAGREQYF. CDR3 coding DNA: TGTGCCAGCAGTTTACTAGCGGGGAGGGAGCAGTACTTC.

This clone came up a few times. The chain employs TRBV30 and TRBJ1-4; perhaps TRBD1 as D (6 bases). Trimming removed 5 bases at V and 10 bases at J, with 17 bases between. CDR1 and CDR2 (germline): GTSNPN, SVGIG (reference sequence). CDR3 length: 13 amino acids. The CDR3 DNA reads TGTGCCTGGCGGACGGACAGCTGGGGAAAACTGTTTTTT. The encoded protein is CAWRTDSWGKLFF.

J is TRBJ2-5 and V is TRBV4-1, with TRBD2 matching 9 bases. The germline V gene has CDR1 MGHRA and CDR2 YSYEKL. V lost 5 bases, J lost 1 base, and 11 bases stayed unmatched. The CDR3 runs 17 residues. The CDR3 region has the DNA TGCGCCAGCAGCTCCTTGACTAGCGGATGGCTCCAAGAGACCCAGTACTTC. Translation: CASSSLTSGWLQETQYF.

CDR3 sequence: CASSLEGLGDRVKETQYF. The DNA of the CDR3 is TGCGCCAGCAGCTTGGAAGGGTTGGGGGACAGGGTGAAGGAGACCCAGTACTTC. The chain joins TRBV5-1 to TRBJ2-5; 9 bases are a match to TRBD1. V trimming: 0 bases; J trimming: 5 bases; junction bases outside the gene matches: 14. This CDR3 is 18 amino acids long. Per the germline V gene, CDR1 is SGHRS and CDR2 is YFSETQ.

The chain uses TRBV27 and TRBJ2-5; D not certain. Trimming shortened V by 2 bases and J by 5 bases, and 9 bases separated the two germline ends. CDR1 is MNHEY and CDR2 is SMNVEV in the germline V gene (reference sequence). There are 13 residues in the CDR3. The CDR3 sequence is CASSLHVLETQYF. CDR3 DNA: TGTGCCAGCAGTTTACACGTGCTGGAGACCCAGTACTTC.

This rearrangement joins TRBV27 to TRBJ2-7; TRBD1 agrees at 7 bases. This CDR3 has 14 amino acids. Germline V gives CDR1 MNHEY, CDR2 SMNVEV (reference sequence). With V trimmed by 2 bases and J by 4 bases, 5 bases remained unmatched. CDR3 bases: TGTGCCAGCAGTTTAGCAGGGGGAAATTACGAGCAGTACTTC. It codes for CASSLAGGNYEQYF.

This clone was recorded once. The V and J genes are TRBV14 and TRBJ2-2; no clear D. CDR1 SGHDN and CDR2 FVKESK come from the germline V gene. V was clipped by 2 bases and J by 1 base, with 8 bases between them. The CDR3 loop spans 15 amino acids. The CDR3 nucleotides are TGTGCCAGCAGCCAATTCAGTCAGAACACCGGGGAGCTGTTTTTT. Translated: CASSQFSQNTGELFF.

This chain uses TRBV7-9 with TRBJ2-2, with D unclear. CDR3 length: 14 residues. Germline CDR1 SEHNR, CDR2 FQNEAQ (reference sequence). Trimming cost V 2 bases and J 6 bases, with 10 bases left between them. This chain's CDR3 is CASSLSLYPGELFF. The CDR3 bases are TGTGCCAGCAGCTTATCCCTCTACCCCGGGGAGCTGTTTTTT.

V usage is TRBV2 and J usage is TRBJ1-5; possible D gene TRBD1, 6 bases. Per the germline V gene, CDR1 is SNHLY and CDR2 is FYNNEI. Trimming pared 5 bases from V and 6 bases from J, leaving 14 bases between. The CDR3 length is 14 residues. The CDR3 here is CASSNREGGQPQHF. The CDR3, as DNA: TGTGCCAGCAGTAACAGGGAGGGCGGTCAGCCCCAGCATTTT.

The chain carries TRBV27 and TRBJ2-7; D unresolved. This CDR3 is built from 15 residues. Trimming stripped 2 bases from V and 2 bases from J, with 13 bases between. Germline assignment: CDR1 MNHEY and CDR2 SMNVEV (reference sequence). For the CDR3, the DNA is TGTGCCAGCAGTTTAACCCTAGGACGGACCTACGAGCAGTACTTC. Its translation: CASSLTLGRTYEQYF.

The gene calls are TRBV28 and TRBJ2-5, with D hard to call. Looked up from germline, CDR1 is MDHEN and CDR2 is SYDVKM. There are 15 residues in the CDR3. The ends were cut back, 3 bases at V and 2 bases at J, with 13 bases in the middle. The CDR3 loop is CASSFPPPRQETQYF. CDR3 DNA sequence: TGTGCCAGCAGTTTCCCCCCACCTAGACAAGAGACCCAGTACTTC.

The V and J genes are TRBV30 and TRBJ2-7, with TRBD2 identical over 7 bases. The CDR3 is 15 amino acids. V lost 0 bases to trimming and J lost 2 bases; unmatched junction nucleotides: 7. Germline CDR1 and CDR2: GTSNPN and SVGIG (reference sequence). The CDR3, as DNA: TGTGCCTGGAGTGTGGGGTCGGGGAGGGCCTACGAGCAGTACTTC. The encoded protein is CAWSVGSGRAYEQYF.

The chain joins TRBV27 to TRBJ1-1; D unclear. The CDR3 length is 13 residues. From germline, CDR1 is MNHEY and CDR2 SMNVEV (reference sequence). V gave up 3 bases and J gave up 3 bases, with 8 bases separating them. The CDR3 loop reads CASSFYGHTEAFF. CDR3 coding DNA: TGTGCCAGCAGTTTTTACGGACACACTGAAGCTTTCTTT.